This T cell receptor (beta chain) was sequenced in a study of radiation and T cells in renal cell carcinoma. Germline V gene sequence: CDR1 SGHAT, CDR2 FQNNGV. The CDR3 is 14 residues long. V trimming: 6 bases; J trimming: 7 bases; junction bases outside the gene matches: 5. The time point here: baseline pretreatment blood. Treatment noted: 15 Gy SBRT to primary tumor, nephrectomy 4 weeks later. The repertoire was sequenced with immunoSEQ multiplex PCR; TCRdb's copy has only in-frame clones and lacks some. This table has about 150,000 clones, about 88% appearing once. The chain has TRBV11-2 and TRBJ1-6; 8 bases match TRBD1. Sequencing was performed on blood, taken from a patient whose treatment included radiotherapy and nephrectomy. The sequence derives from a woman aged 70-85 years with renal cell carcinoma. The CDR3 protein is CASSRDRTNSPLHF. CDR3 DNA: TGTGCCAGCAGTCGGGACAGGACCAATTCACCCCTCCACTTT.